This T cell receptor beta chain was captured in a study of blood T cell repertoires in COVID-19. Study context: T cells, B-cell-depleted T cells, or PBMCs supplied cDNA or gDNA.

Per the study methods: Estimated nucleated cell counts came from reference gene primer amplification. Sequencing was performed with immunoSEQ multiplex PCR; in TCRdb, only in-frame clones are kept and a portion is missing. V, J and clone size are those of that table, while D and trimming were read from the DNA. The sample includes about 36,000 clones, under 90% seen only once; the top ten take about 1.5%. This receptor was obtained from a man aged 55 to 70 with COVID-19, enrolled during active disease. Specimen: peripheral blood.

In nucleotides, the CDR3 is TGCGCCAGCAGCTGGGGGGGGACCTCCTACGAGCAGTACTTC. It is translated as CASSWGGTSYEQYF. V is TRBV5-1 and J is TRBJ2-7; 7 bases fit TRBD2. The CDR3 has 14 amino acids. Germline trimming cut 3 bases from V and 0 bases from J; bases unmatched to any gene: 3. From germline, CDR1 is SGHRS and CDR2 YFSETQ.